The clone carrying this TCR beta chain was detected a few times. Its target is unknown. Then a second PCR, running roughly 6 to 11 cycles, was carried out with a sample-barcoded 5' primer and a J-beta primer mix. TCRdb redid the calling of the 5' RACE reads with MiXCR, one entry per CDR3 protein. The data show 600,000 to 800,000 distinct CDR3 sequences, more than 45% seen once. This entry is derived from a study of blood T cells in healthy people across ages. Points from the study as a whole: Greater diversity and more naive CD4+ cells were seen in long-lived donors than in aged donors.

Trimming removed 3 bases from V and 0 bases from J, with 9 bases in between. The CDR3 spans 14 residues. Source material: blood. The sequence derives from a woman older than 75 in good health. The genes are TRBV12-3 or TRBV12-4 and TRBJ2-7; the D gene is possibly TRBD1 (5 bases). DNA for the CDR3: TGTGCCAGCAGTTTTGCAGGGTTCTCCTACGAGCAGTACTTC. It specifies CASSFAGFSYEQYF.